What follows are 24 T cell receptor beta chains derived from one specimen sequenced in a study of cytomegalovirus exposure and HLA in healthy donors. Primers included in the PCR were 60 Vbeta and 13 Jbeta primers. Profiling relied on immunoSEQ multiplex PCR, and the TCRdb table lists in-frame clones only, not all of them. Seen here are some 120,000 clones, roughly 82% observed once, and the top ten hold around 11%. Sequencing used PBMCs. The receptors shown here come from a male donor in good health and CMV-seropositive.

The chain carries TRBV11-3 and TRBJ2-5, with 10 bases matching TRBD2. This CDR3 has 15 amino acids. CDR1 and CDR2 from the germline V gene are SGHNT and YENEEA. With V trimmed by 5 bases and J by 2 bases, 5 bases remained unmatched. The CDR3 sequence: CASSRGLAAQETQYF. CDR3 sequence (DNA): TGTGCCAGCAGCCGTGGACTAGCGGCACAAGAGACCCAGTACTTC.

The chain links TRBV6-6 to TRBJ2-5; D call uncertain. V lost 10 bases and J lost 5, with 17 bases in between. This CDR3 contains 13 residues. Germline CDR1 and CDR2: MNHNY and SVGAGI (reference sequence). Here the CDR3 reads CATQPPNEETQYF. The CDR3 nucleotides read TGTGCCACCCAACCCCCGAATGAGGAGACCCAGTACTTC.

J is TRBJ2-5 and V is TRBV7-2, with D uncertain. CDR1 and CDR2 (germline): SGHTA, FQGNSA. The CDR3 is 14 residues long. Trimming removed 1 base at V and 0 bases at J, with 6 bases between. In nucleotides, the CDR3 is TGTGCCAGCAGCTTAGTGGCAGACCAAGAGACCCAGTACTTC. Its protein is CASSLVADQETQYF. Combining the CDR3 with reference TRBV7-2 and TRBJ2-5 gives the whole variable domain GAGVSQSPSNKVTEKGKDVELRCDPISGHTALYWYRQSLGQGLEFLIYFQGNSAPDKSGLPSDRFSAERTGGSVSTLTIQRTQQEDSAVYLCASSLVADQETQYFGPGTRLLVL.

The chain joins TRBV27 to TRBJ2-5; perhaps TRBD1 as D (5 bases). Germline values: CDR1 MNHEY, CDR2 SMNVEV (reference sequence). The CDR3 has 13 amino acids. Trimming left V 3 bases short and J 2 bases short, with 7 bases between. CDR3 coding DNA: TGTGCCAGCAGTTTCAGGGATCAAGAGACCCAGTACTTC. Translating gives CASSFRDQETQYF.

The chain uses TRBV4-1 and TRBJ2-7; 7 bases fit TRBD2. With 3 bases clipped from V and 7 bases from J, the junction kept 15 bases outside the gene matches. Germline V CDR1 and CDR2: MGHRA, YSYEKL. The CDR3 covers 16 residues. The CDR3 DNA reads TGCGCCAGCAGCCAGTCCCTGAGCGGGGCCACGGTTGAGCAGTACTTC. Translating it yields CASSQSLSGATVEQYF.

The count of this clone is one. This chain uses TRBV28 with TRBJ1-4, with D maybe TRBD1 (6 bases). Trimming cost V 1 base and J 5 bases, with 14 bases left between them. Germline loops: CDR1 MDHEN, CDR2 SYDVKM. This CDR3 has 16 residues. The CDR3, as DNA: TGTGCCAGCAGTTTATCCGTACAGGGCAAAAATGAAAAACTGTTTTTT. Protein: CASSLSVQGKNEKLFF.

The gene calls are TRBV11-2 and TRBJ2-2, with D hard to call. V lost 4 bases, J lost 5 bases, and 11 bases lay in between. The CDR3 contains 14 residues. Looked up from germline, CDR1 is SGHAT and CDR2 is FQNNGV. The CDR3 DNA is TGTGCCAGCAGCTCCCTGTTGAGTACCGGGGAGCTGTTTTTT. Translation gives CASSSLLSTGELFF.

The gene calls are TRBV30 and TRBJ1-1; TRBD1 aligns across 9 bases. This CDR3 is built from 17 residues. Germline trimming cut 1 base from V and 4 bases from J; bases unmatched to any gene: 13. The germline CDR1 and CDR2 sequences are GTSNPN and SVGIG (reference sequence). CDR3 sequence reads: CAWSGTGQGIWGTEAFF. Here the CDR3 DNA reads TGTGCCTGGAGTGGAACGGGACAGGGAATTTGGGGCACTGAAGCTTTCTTT.

V usage is TRBV6-5 and J usage is TRBJ2-2; possible D gene TRBD1, 5 bases. There are 15 residues in the CDR3. Germline V gives CDR1 MNHEY, CDR2 SVGAGI. Trimming took off 4 bases at V and 7 bases at J, with 16 bases between the two ends. For the CDR3, the DNA is TGTGCCAGCAGTTTCAGGGCCTATAGGGGCGGGGAGCTGTTTTTT. As protein: CASSFRAYRGGELFF.

The rearrangement uses TRBV27 and TRBJ2-7; maybe TRBD1 (5 bases). V lost 2 bases, J lost 2 bases, and 7 bases lay in between. This CDR3 contains 13 residues. Germline lookup yields CDR1 MNHEY and CDR2 SMNVEV (reference sequence). CDR3 amino acids: CASSLQGPYEQYF. The CDR3 nucleotides read TGTGCCAGCAGTTTACAGGGCCCCTACGAGCAGTACTTC.

The rearrangement joins TRBV10-2 to TRBJ2-1, with a weak D call TRBD1 (6 bases). The CDR3 totals 13 residues. Germline V gene lookup returns CDR1 WSHSY and CDR2 SAAADI. Trimming removed 5 bases at V and 5 bases at J, with 10 bases between. The CDR3 loop reads CASSQRQDNEQFF. Here the CDR3 DNA reads TGCGCCAGCAGTCAGAGACAGGACAATGAGCAGTTCTTC.

The rearrangement joins TRBV30 to TRBJ2-7; possibly TRBD2 for D (6 bases). Germline CDR1 and CDR2: GTSNPN and SVGIG (reference sequence). The V end was cut by 2 bases, the J end by 9 bases, with 20 bases between. The CDR3 covers 14 residues. In DNA, the CDR3 is TGTGCCTGGAGTTCGGGAGAGGTCCCAGTCGGGCAGTACTTC. It translates to CAWSSGEVPVGQYF.

The V gene is TRBV10-3, the J gene TRBJ2-7, with TRBD2 as a possible D gene (6 bases). The ends were cut back, 6 bases at V and 3 bases at J, with 15 bases in the middle. This CDR3 contains 14 residues. Per germline, CDR1 ENHRY and CDR2 SYGVKD. This CDR3 reads CAIRSGDGGYEQYF. The CDR3 DNA is TGTGCCATCAGGTCAGGTGACGGGGGCTACGAGCAGTACTTC.

The chain couples TRBV7-2 to TRBJ1-6; unclear D gene. Trimming pared 5 bases from V and 7 bases from J, leaving 3 bases between. Germline CDR1 reads SGHTA; CDR2 reads FQGNSA. This CDR3 region has 11 residues. The CDR3 spells CASSRNSPLHF. In nucleotides, the CDR3 is TGTGCCAGCAGCCGGAATTCACCCCTCCACTTT.

The chain employs TRBV29-1 and TRBJ1-4, with D uncertain. The CDR3 contains 16 residues. The germline CDR1 and CDR2 sequences are SQVTM and ANQGSEA. V lost 0 bases, J lost 0 bases, and 11 bases lay in between. The CDR3 is CSVEDPSGATNEKLFF. Written as DNA, the CDR3 is TGCAGCGTTGAAGATCCTTCGGGTGCAACTAATGAAAAACTGTTTTTT.

The chain is built from TRBV29-1 and TRBJ2-1; D possibly corresponds to TRBD2 (5 bases). Germline V gene sequence: CDR1 SQVTM, CDR2 ANQGSEA. This CDR3 contains 15 residues. V was shortened by 4 bases and J by 7 bases, with 20 bases between the two germline ends. The CDR3 region is CSVANEVYAGNEQFF. The DNA for the CDR3 is TGCAGCGTTGCTAACGAGGTTTACGCGGGTAATGAGCAGTTCTTC.

The V call is TRBV5-4, the J call TRBJ2-5; 8 bases match TRBD1. Germline V CDR1 and CDR2: SGHNT, YYREEE (reference sequence). The CDR3 runs to 16 residues. The ends lost 1 base at V and 3 bases at J; junction bases unmatched: 8. The DNA of the CDR3 is TGTGCCAGCAGCTTGTTATCTGGGACAGGAAAAGAGACCCAGTACTTC. It is translated as CASSLLSGTGKETQYF. Complete variable domain (other parts from reference TRBV5-4 and TRBJ2-5): ETGVTQSPTHLIKTRGQQVTLRCSSQSGHNTVSWYQQALGQGPQFIFQYYREEENGRGNFPPRFSGLQFPNYSSELNVNALELDDSALYLCASSLLSGTGKETQYFGPGTRLLVL.

The V gene is TRBV4-2, the J gene TRBJ2-7; 9 bases match TRBD2. The CDR3 is 15 amino acids. The germline CDR1 and CDR2 sequences are LGHNA and YNFKEQ. V lost 0 bases, J lost 6 bases, and 6 bases stayed unmatched. This chain's CDR3 is CASSQEGLAPIEQYF. The CDR3 DNA follows: TGTGCCAGCAGCCAAGAGGGACTAGCTCCTATCGAGCAGTACTTC.

This clone was detected only a few times. J is TRBJ1-4 and V is TRBV4-3; D unclear. CDR3 length: 15 amino acids. Trimming took 1 base from V and 0 from J, leaving 6 bases between them. CDR1 and CDR2 from the germline V gene are LGHNA and YSLEER. The chain's CDR3 is CASSQVIATNEKLFF. As DNA, the CDR3 is TGCGCCAGCAGCCAAGTCATAGCAACTAATGAAAAACTGTTTTTT.

CDR3 region: CASSILDYEQYF. In nucleotides, the CDR3 is TGTGCCAGCAGCATCCTGGACTACGAGCAGTACTTC. This chain links TRBV5-4 with TRBJ2-5; D uncertain. The last part of the DNA fits TRBJ2-7 better; the J call may be wrong. The CDR3 contains 12 residues. The germline CDR1 and CDR2 sequences are SGHNT and YYREEE (reference sequence).

The V call is TRBV30, the J call TRBJ1-3; D uncertain. Trimming left V 1 base short and J 4 bases short, with 11 bases between. Germline CDR1 is GTSNPN and CDR2 is SVGIG (reference sequence). The CDR3 has 14 amino acids. CDR3 sequence: CAWSDPNLGNTIYF. In DNA form, the CDR3 reads TGTGCCTGGAGTGACCCCAACCTAGGAAACACCATATATTTT.

The V gene is TRBV5-6, the J gene TRBJ1-1; D gene uncertain. CDR1 and CDR2 (germline): SGHDT, YYEEEE. The CDR3 extends over 14 amino acids. Trimming took off 2 bases at V and 1 base at J, with 9 bases between the two ends. The CDR3 sequence is CASSFLRENTEAFF. The CDR3 nucleotides read TGTGCCAGCAGCTTCTTGAGAGAGAACACTGAAGCTTTCTTT. Combining the CDR3 with reference TRBV5-6 and TRBJ1-1 gives the whole variable domain DAGVTQSPTHLIKTRGQQVTLRCSPKSGHDTVSWYQQALGQGPQFIFQYYEEEERQRGNFPDRFSGHQFPNYSSELNVNALLLGDSALYLCASSFLRENTEAFFGQGTRLTVV.

V usage is TRBV6-1 and J usage is TRBJ2-5; tentatively, D is TRBD1 (6 bases). V was pared by 0 bases and J by 1 base, with 21 bases between. CDR3 length equals 19 residues. From germline, CDR1 is MNHNS and CDR2 SASEGT. The CDR3 protein is CASSEAQGQTLAPQETQYF. The CDR3 DNA reads TGTGCCAGCAGTGAAGCCCAGGGGCAGACCCTGGCGCCCCAAGAGACCCAGTACTTC.

This clone was counted a few times. The genes are TRBV29-1 and TRBJ2-1, with TRBD1 matching over 10 bases. Germline CDR1 reads SQVTM; CDR2 reads ANQGSEA. J lost 4 bases, V lost 6 bases, and 6 bases had no gene match. The CDR3 runs to 14 residues. The CDR3 sequence: CSVPGTGEYNEQFF. CDR3 nucleotide sequence: TGCAGCGTCCCCGGGACAGGGGAGTACAATGAGCAGTTCTTC.